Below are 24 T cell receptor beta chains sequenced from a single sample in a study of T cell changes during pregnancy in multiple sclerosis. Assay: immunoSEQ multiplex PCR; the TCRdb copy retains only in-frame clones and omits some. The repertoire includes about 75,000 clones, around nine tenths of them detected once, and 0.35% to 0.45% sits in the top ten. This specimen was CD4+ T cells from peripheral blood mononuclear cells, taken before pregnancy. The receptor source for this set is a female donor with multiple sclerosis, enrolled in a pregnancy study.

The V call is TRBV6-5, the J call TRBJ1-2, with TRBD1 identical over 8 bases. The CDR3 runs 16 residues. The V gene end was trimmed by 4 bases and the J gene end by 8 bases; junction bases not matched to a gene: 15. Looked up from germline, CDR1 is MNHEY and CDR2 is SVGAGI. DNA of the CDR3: TGTGCCAGCAGTTCGCCAACGACGACAGGGGATTTAGGCTACACCTTC. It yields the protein CASSSPTTTGDLGYTF.

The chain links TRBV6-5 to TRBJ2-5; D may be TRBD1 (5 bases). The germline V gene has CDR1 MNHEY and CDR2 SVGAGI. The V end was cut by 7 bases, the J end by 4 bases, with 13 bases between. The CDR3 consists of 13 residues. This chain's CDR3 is CASIVGVTETQYF. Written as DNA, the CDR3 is TGTGCCAGCATCGTAGGGGTAACAGAGACCCAGTACTTC.

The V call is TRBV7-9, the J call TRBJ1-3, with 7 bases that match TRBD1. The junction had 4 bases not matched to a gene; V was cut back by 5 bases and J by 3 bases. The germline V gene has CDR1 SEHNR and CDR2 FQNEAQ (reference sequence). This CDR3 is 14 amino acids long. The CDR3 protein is CASSLTGIGNTIYF. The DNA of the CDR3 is TGTGCCAGCAGCCTGACAGGGATTGGAAACACCATATATTTT.

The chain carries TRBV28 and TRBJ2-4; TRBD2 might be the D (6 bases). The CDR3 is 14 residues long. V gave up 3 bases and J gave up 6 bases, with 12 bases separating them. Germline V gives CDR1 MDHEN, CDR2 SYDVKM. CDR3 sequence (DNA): TGTGCCAGCAGTTTTGGGGGGAGTCCAAACATTCAGTACTTC. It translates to CASSFGGSPNIQYF.

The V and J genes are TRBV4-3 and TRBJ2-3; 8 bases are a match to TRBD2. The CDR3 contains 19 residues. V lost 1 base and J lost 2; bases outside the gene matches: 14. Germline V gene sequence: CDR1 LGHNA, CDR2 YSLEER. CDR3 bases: TGCGCCAGCAGCCAAGTCGATACGACGAGCGGGGGACCCACAGATACGCAGTATTTT. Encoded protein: CASSQVDTTSGGPTDTQYF.

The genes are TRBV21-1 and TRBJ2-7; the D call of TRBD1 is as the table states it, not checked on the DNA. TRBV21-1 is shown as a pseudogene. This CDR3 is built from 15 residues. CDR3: CASSKEGQGLDEQYF. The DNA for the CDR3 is TGTGCCAGCAGCAAAGAGGGACAGGGTCTCGACGAGCAGTACTTC.

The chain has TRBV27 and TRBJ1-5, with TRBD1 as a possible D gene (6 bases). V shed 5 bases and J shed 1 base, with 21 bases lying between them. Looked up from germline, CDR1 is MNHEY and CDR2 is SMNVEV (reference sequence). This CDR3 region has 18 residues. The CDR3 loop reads CASSRLQGILGSNQPQHF. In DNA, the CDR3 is TGTGCCAGCAGTCGGCTACAGGGTATACTGGGAAGCAATCAGCCCCAGCATTTT.

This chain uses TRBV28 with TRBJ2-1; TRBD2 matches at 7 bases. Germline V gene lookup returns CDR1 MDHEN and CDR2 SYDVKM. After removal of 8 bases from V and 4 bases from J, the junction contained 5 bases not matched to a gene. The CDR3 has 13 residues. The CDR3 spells CASWQGLYNEQFF. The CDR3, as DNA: TGTGCCAGCTGGCAGGGACTATACAATGAGCAGTTCTTC.

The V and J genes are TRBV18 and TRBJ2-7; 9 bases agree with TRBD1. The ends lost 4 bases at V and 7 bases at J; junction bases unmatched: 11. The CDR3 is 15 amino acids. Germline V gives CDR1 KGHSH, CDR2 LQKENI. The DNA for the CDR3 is TGTGCCAGCTCACGAGGACAGGGGACAGTCCAGGAGCAGTACTTC. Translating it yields CASSRGQGTVQEQYF.

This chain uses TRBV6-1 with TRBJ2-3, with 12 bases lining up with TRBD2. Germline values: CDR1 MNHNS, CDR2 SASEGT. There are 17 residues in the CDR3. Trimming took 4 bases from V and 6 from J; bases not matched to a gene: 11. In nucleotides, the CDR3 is TGTGCCAGCAGTGCAAATAGGACTAGCGGGGATTGGGATACGCAGTATTTT. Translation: CASSANRTSGDWDTQYF.

The CDR3 DNA follows: TGTGCCAGCAGCACGACTAGCGGAACAGATACGCAGTATTTT. It encodes CASSTTSGTDTQYF. The V gene is TRBV5-8, the J gene TRBJ2-3; 9 bases match TRBD2. The germline V gene has CDR1 SGHTS and CDR2 YDEGEE. The V and J ends lost 4 bases and 3 bases, in that order; junction bases with no gene match: 3. The CDR3 length is 14 residues.

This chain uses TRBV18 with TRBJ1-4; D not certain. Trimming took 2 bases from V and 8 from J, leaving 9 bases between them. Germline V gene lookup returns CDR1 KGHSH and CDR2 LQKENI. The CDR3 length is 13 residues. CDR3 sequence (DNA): TGTGCCAGCTCACCAAAGGGAGGGGAAAAACTGTTTTTT. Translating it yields CASSPKGGEKLFF. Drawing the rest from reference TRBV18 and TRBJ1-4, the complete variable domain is NAGVMQNPRHLVRRRGQEARLRCSPMKGHSHVYWYRQLPEEGLKFMVYLQKENIIDESGMPKERFSAEFPKEGPSILRIQQVVRGDSAAYFCASSPKGGEKLFFGSGTQLSVL.

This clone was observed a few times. This CDR3 reads CASSRYRDSPLHF. CDR3 bases: TGTGCCAGCAGCAGATACAGGGACTCACCCCTCCACTTT. The chain is built from TRBV11-2 and TRBJ1-6; D might be TRBD1 (6 bases). Trimming shortened V by 5 bases and J by 10 bases, and 12 bases separated the two germline ends. The CDR3 length is 13 residues. The germline gives CDR1 SGHAT, CDR2 FQNNGV.

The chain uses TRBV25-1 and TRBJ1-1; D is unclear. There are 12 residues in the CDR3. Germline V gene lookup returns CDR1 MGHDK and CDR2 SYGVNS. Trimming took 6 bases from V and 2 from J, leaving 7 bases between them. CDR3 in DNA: TGTGCCAGCAGACAGTATAACACTGAAGCTTTCTTT. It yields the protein CASRQYNTEAFF.

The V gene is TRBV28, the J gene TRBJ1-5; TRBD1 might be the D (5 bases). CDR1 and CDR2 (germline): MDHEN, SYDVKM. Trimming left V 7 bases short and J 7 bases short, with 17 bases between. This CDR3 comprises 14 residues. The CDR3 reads CASIRPRVEQPQHF. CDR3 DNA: TGTGCCAGCATCAGGCCCAGGGTTGAGCAGCCCCAGCATTTT.

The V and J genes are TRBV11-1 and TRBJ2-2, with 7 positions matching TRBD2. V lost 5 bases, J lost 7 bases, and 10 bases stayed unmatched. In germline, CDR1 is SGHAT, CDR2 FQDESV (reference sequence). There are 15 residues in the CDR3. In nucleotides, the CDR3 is TGTGCCAGCAGCCATGGGGCGGGAGAAGGCGGGGAGCTGTTTTTT. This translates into CASSHGAGEGGELFF.

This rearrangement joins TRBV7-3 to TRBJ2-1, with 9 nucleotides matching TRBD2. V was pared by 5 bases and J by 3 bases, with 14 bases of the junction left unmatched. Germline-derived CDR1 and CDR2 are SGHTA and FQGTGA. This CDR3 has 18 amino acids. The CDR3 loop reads CASSRGNKGLAIYNEQFF. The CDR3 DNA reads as TGTGCCAGCAGCCGCGGCAATAAAGGACTAGCGATCTACAATGAGCAGTTCTTC.

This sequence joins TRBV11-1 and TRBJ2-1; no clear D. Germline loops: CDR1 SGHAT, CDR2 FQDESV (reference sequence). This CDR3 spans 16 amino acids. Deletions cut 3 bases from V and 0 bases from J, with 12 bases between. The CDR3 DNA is TGTGCCAGCAGCTTTACGCTCGCTAGCTCCTACAATGAGCAGTTCTTC. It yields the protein CASSFTLASSYNEQFF.

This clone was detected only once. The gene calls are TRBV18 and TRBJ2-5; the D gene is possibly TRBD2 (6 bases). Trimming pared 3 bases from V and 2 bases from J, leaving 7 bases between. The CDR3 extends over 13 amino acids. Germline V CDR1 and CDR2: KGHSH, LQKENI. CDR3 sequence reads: CASSPGTQETQYF. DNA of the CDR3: TGTGCCAGCTCACCGGGGACTCAAGAGACCCAGTACTTC.

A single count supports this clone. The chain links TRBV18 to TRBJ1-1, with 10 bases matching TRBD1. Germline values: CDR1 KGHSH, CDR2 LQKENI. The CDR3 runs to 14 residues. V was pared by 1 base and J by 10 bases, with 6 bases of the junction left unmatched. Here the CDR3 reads CASSPLDRGLSAFF. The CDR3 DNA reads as TGTGCCAGCTCACCACTTGACAGGGGGCTTTCAGCTTTCTTT.

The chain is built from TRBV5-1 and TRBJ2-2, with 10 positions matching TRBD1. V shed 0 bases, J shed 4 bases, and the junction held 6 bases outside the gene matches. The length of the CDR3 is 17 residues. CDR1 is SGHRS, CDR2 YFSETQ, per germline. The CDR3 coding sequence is TGCGCCAGCAGCTTGGTTGGGACAGGGGAAGGCACCGGGGAGCTGTTTTTT. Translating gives CASSLVGTGEGTGELFF.

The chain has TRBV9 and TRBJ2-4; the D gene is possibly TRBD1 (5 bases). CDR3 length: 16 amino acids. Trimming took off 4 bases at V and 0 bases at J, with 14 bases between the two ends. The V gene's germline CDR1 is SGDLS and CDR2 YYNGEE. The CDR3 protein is CASSSQDRLAKNIQYF. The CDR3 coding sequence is TGTGCCAGCAGCTCACAGGATCGACTAGCCAAAAACATTCAGTACTTC.

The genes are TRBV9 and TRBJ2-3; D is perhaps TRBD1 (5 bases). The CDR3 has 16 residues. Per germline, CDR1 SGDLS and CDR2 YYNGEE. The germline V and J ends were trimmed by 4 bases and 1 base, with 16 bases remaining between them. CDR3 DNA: TGTGCCAGCAGCACGGGCGGACACGCGCGCACAGATACGCAGTATTTT. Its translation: CASSTGGHARTDTQYF. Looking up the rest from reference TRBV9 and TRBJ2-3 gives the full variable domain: DSGVTQTPKHLITATGQRVTLRCSPRSGDLSVYWYQQSLDQGLQFLIQYYNGEERAKGNILERFSAQQFPDLHSELNLSSLELGDSALYFCASSTGGHARTDTQYFGPGTRLTVL.

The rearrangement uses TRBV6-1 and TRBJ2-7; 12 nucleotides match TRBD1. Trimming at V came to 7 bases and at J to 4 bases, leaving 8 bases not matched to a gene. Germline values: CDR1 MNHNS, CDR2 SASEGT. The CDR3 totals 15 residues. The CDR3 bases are TGTGCCAGCAAGAAGGGACAGGGGGCAATTTACGAGCAGTACTTC. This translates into CASKKGQGAIYEQYF.